The 6 T cell receptor beta chains reported below all come from one sample, sequenced in a study of identical twins. TCRdb called the 5' RACE reads again in MiXCR, with one record for every CDR3 protein. The sample contains 1,800,000 or so distinct CDR3 sequences, less than 35% of which appear only once. The sample consisted of cord blood. Receptor source: a newborn girl in good health.

This clonotype occurred a few times. This rearrangement joins TRBV14 to TRBJ2-2; D uncertain. The V end was cut by 1 base, the J end by 0 bases, with 3 bases between. The CDR3 runs 14 residues. Germline CDR1 is SGHDN and CDR2 is FVKESK. CDR3 nucleotides: TGTGCCAGCAGCCAAGGTTCGAACACCGGGGAGCTGTTTTTT. As protein: CASSQGSNTGELFF.

There are a few counts of this clonotype. The rearrangement uses TRBV20-1 and TRBJ1-1, with D uncertain. The V and J ends lost 4 bases and 0 bases respectively, with 9 bases between them. The V gene's germline CDR1 is DFQATT and CDR2 SNEGSKA (reference sequence). The CDR3 loop spans 13 amino acids. The CDR3 DNA sequence: TGCAGTGCTACCAGGACGGTGAACACTGAAGCTTTCTTT. Translation: CSATRTVNTEAFF.

The chain couples TRBV6-5 to TRBJ2-7; no firm D call. Trimming took 2 bases from V and 3 from J, leaving 8 bases between them. The V gene's germline CDR1 is MNHEY and CDR2 SVGAGI. The CDR3 spans 13 residues. For the CDR3, the DNA is TGTGCCAGCAGTTACCCAGACGGCTACGAGCAGTACTTC. Protein product: CASSYPDGYEQYF.

As for this clonotype: Its ends do not fully match the called genes, so a read error is possible. The chain uses TRBV27 and TRBJ1-2; weak D call: TRBD1 (5 bases). From germline, CDR1 is MNHEY and CDR2 SMNVEV (reference sequence). This CDR3 comprises 13 residues. Written as DNA, the CDR3 is TGTGCCAGCAGTTTCGGGACTGGAGGTGGCCACACCTTC. Translation gives CASSFGTGGGHTF.

This clonotype was counted a few times. V and J are TRBV5-1 and TRBJ2-1, with TRBD2 identical over 13 bases. Germline values: CDR1 SGHRS, CDR2 YFSETQ. J was trimmed by 4 bases and V by 0 bases; bases with no gene match: 1. This CDR3 region has 16 residues. CDR3 sequence: CASSLETSGGYNEQFF. The DNA for the CDR3 is TGCGCCAGCAGCTTGGAGACTAGCGGGGGGTACAATGAGCAGTTCTTC.

This clonotype turned up a few times. This rearrangement joins TRBV10-3 to TRBJ2-3; perhaps TRBD2 as D (6 bases). The CDR3 loop spans 15 amino acids. The germline V gene encodes CDR1 ENHRY and CDR2 SYGVKD. Trimming stripped 3 bases from V and 5 bases from J, with 15 bases between. CDR3 sequence reads: CAISDGSGMGDTQYF. The DNA for the CDR3 is TGTGCCATCAGTGACGGTAGCGGAATGGGAGATACGCAGTATTTT.